This TCR beta chain was identified in a study of blood T cell repertoires in COVID-19 (dated by TCRdb to 2018 to 2021). Regarding the complete study: Collaborator samples came from the United States, Italy and Spain and covered acute and convalescent phases of COVID-19. The samples were drawn from the first 160 participants of the ongoing ImmuneRACE study and from 950 to 1,500 subjects provided by 6 global collaborators. The prospective study material was composed of cDNA or gDNA derived from T cells, B-cell-depleted T cells, or PBMCs. A freely available public database, intended as a resource for researchers studying the immune response to SARS-CoV-2, is where the repertoires were released. The dataset comprised deeply sampled blood TCRbeta repertoires from subjects exposed to, actively infected with, or recovered from COVID-19. Where available, HLA class I and class II types were taken from metadata supplied by the sample provider and were not determined by assay-based typing. Nearly every sample came with metadata listing a de-identified subject ID, COVID-19 status, age in years and sex.

The full study reports these points: How much clinical and demographic metadata was included differed by source and by participant, and the metadata was provided uncurated.

The immunoSEQ Assay, a bias-controlled multiplex PCR, was used to amplify TCRbeta CDR3 regions from genomic DNA. The authors processed their data as follows. Within the assay, amplification of reference gene primers was used to estimate how many nucleated cells each sample contained. Sequence reads were collapsed and filtered to measure the absolute abundance of every unique TCRbeta CDR3 rearrangement. For each sample, productive Simpson clonality was calculated as the square root of Simpson's diversity index across productive rearrangements. Imported from immuneACCESS, the table was reduced by TCRdb to in-frame sequences with V and J called. These copies leave out some clones; in studies compared against another copy, an unresolved V gene accounts for under half, and the cause of the remainder is not known. V, J and clone size reflect that table, while D and trimming were determined from the DNA. Recorded for this sample are about 12,000 clones; 73% of them occurred a single time. 30% to 35% of the sample rests with the top ten.

This clone occurred a few times. No cognate antigen has been identified for it. Base qualities are not provided; no much larger clone lies one nucleotide away. The collaborating institutions used their own protocols to collect whole blood in K2EDTA tubes. Collaborator samples were shipped for TCRbeta analysis as frozen whole blood, isolated PBMCs, or DNA extracted from either sample type. Sequences LNHDA (CDR1) and SQIVND (CDR2) are obtained from the germline V gene (reference sequence). V and J are trimmed by 5 bases and 6 bases, and the gene matches miss 7 bases of the junction. Including the terminal cysteine and phenylalanine, the CDR3 comprises 14 residues. Only the CDR3 DNA stays, 42 bases, in frame from base 1.

Recombination joined TRBV19 with TRBJ1-1, with TRBD1 matching 9 junction bases. The sequenced sample consisted of peripheral blood. The receptor comes from a human donor in a cohort sampled during active COVID-19. The nucleotide sequence reads TGTGCCAGTAGTGCATGGACAGGGGTCGCTGAAGCTTTCTTT. Its protein product is CASSAWTGVAEAFF.